The 22 T cell receptor beta chains below were found in one sample sequenced in a study of blood T cell repertoires in COVID-19. Only in-frame clones appear in the TCRdb table, and some are missing; sequencing was by immunoSEQ multiplex PCR. The repertoire consists of 150,000 to 200,000 clones, with 80% to 85% occurring once and the leading ten covering more than 5%. The sequencing input was peripheral blood. All receptors derive from a woman in her thirties with acute or convalescent COVID-19.

The rearrangement uses TRBV9 and TRBJ2-1; 9 nucleotides match TRBD1. The CDR3 is made up of 15 amino acids. The junction had 6 bases not matched to a gene; V was cut back by 3 bases and J by 5 bases. Per the germline V gene, CDR1 is SGDLS and CDR2 is YYNGEE. The CDR3 spells CASSEGTGSNNEQFF. The CDR3 coding sequence is TGTGCCAGCAGCGAGGGGACAGGGTCCAACAATGAGCAGTTCTTC.

The chain is built from TRBV13 and TRBJ2-7, with TRBD2 matching over 13 bases. The germline CDR1 and CDR2 sequences are PRHDT and FYEKMQ (reference sequence). V lost 4 bases to trimming and J lost 2 bases; unmatched junction nucleotides: 11. CDR3 length: 18 residues. The CDR3 region is CASSSPTSGGALTYEQYF. The CDR3 bases are TGTGCCAGCAGCTCTCCCACTAGCGGGGGGGCCTTAACCTACGAGCAGTACTTC.

The CDR3 DNA sequence: TGTGCCAGCAGCTTAATGGGGACAGGGGGCTCCGAGCAGTACTTC. This gives the protein CASSLMGTGGSEQYF. This rearrangement joins TRBV7-3 to TRBJ2-7, with 12 bases aligning to TRBD1. The CDR3 spans 15 residues. In germline, CDR1 is SGHTA, CDR2 FQGTGA. J lost 6 bases, V lost 1 base, and 4 bases had no gene match. The full variable domain, in which reference TRBV7-3 and TRBJ2-7 provide the parts outside the CDR3, is GAGVSQTPSNKVTEKGKYVELRCDPISGHTALYWYRQSLGQGPEFLIYFQGTGAADDSGLPNDRFFAVRPEGSVSTLKIQRTERGDSAVYLCASSLMGTGGSEQYFGPGTRLTVT.

V and J are TRBV15 and TRBJ1-2; a possible D gene is TRBD1 (6 bases). The CDR3 spans 14 residues. V was shortened by 7 bases and J by 7 bases, with 19 bases between the two germline ends. CDR1 is LNHNV, CDR2 YYDKDF, per germline (reference sequence). CDR3 residues: CATTQLQGPGGYTF. CDR3 DNA sequence: TGTGCCACCACCCAATTACAGGGACCCGGTGGCTACACCTTC.

The CDR3: CATHPASRGSEQFF. The CDR3 DNA is TGTGCCACCCACCCCGCCTCTAGGGGCAGTGAGCAGTTCTTC. V and J are TRBV28 and TRBJ2-1, with D maybe TRBD1 (5 bases). The length of the CDR3 is 14 residues. The V end was cut by 10 bases, the J end by 9 bases, with 22 bases between. CDR1 and CDR2 from the germline V gene are MDHEN and SYDVKM.

The J gene is TRBJ2-7, the V gene TRBV9, with D possibly matching TRBD1 (6 bases). The CDR3 spans 15 residues. Trimming shortened V by 0 bases and J by 3 bases, and 13 bases separated the two germline ends. Germline V gene data show CDR1 as SGDLS and CDR2 as YYNGEE. The CDR3 region is CASSVAAGANYEQYF. The CDR3 DNA reads TGTGCCAGCAGCGTAGCCGCAGGGGCTAACTACGAGCAGTACTTC.

V and J are TRBV25-1 and TRBJ2-1, with 10 bases identical to TRBD2. Germline CDR1 and CDR2: MGHDK and SYGVNS. V trimming: 1 base; J trimming: 4 bases; junction bases outside the gene matches: 10. This CDR3 contains 18 residues. The CDR3 nucleotides read TGTGCCAGCAGTGAATCGAACGCACTAGCGGGAAGATACAATGAGCAGTTCTTC. This codes for CASSESNALAGRYNEQFF.

The chain uses TRBV11-2 and TRBJ2-1; TRBD2 matches 9 bases. The CDR3 has 17 amino acids. Germline assignment: CDR1 SGHAT and CDR2 FQNNGV. The J segment lost 6 bases and the V segment lost 4 bases, leaving 13 bases of the junction unmatched. CDR3 protein: CASSSTRRRGGFNEQFF. DNA for the CDR3: TGTGCCAGCAGCTCCACACGGAGGCGGGGGGGCTTCAATGAGCAGTTCTTC.

Only one count was recorded for this clone. The rearrangement uses TRBV19 and TRBJ2-7; 7 bases match TRBD1. This CDR3 has 15 residues. CDR1 and CDR2 (germline): LNHDA, SQIVND (reference sequence). V shed 7 bases, J shed 0 bases, and the junction held 9 bases outside the gene matches. The CDR3 bases are TGTGCCAGTACCCCCACAGGACAGGCCTCCTACGAGCAGTACTTC. Translation gives CASTPTGQASYEQYF. The variable domain in full, completed from reference TRBV19 and TRBJ2-7, reads DGGITQSPKYLFRKEGQNVTLSCEQNLNHDAMYWYRQDPGQGLRLIYYSQIVNDFQKGDIAEGYSVSREKKESFPLTVTSAQKNPTAFYLCASTPTGQASYEQYFGPGTRLTVT.

This clone appeared a few times. The chain has TRBV6-5 and TRBJ1-2, with TRBD1 matching 7 bases. Germline lookup yields CDR1 MNHEY and CDR2 SVGAGI. The V segment lost 2 bases and the J segment 8 bases; nucleotides outside the gene matches: 5. The CDR3 is made up of 13 amino acids. The CDR3 spells CASSYGQDKGYTF. As DNA, the CDR3 is TGTGCCAGCAGTTACGGACAGGATAAGGGCTACACCTTC.

V gene TRBV27 combines with J gene TRBJ1-6; a possible D gene is TRBD1 (6 bases). CDR3 length equals 17 residues. CDR1 is MNHEY, CDR2 SMNVEV, per germline (reference sequence). The ends were cut back, 3 bases at V and 2 bases at J, with 14 bases in the middle. The CDR3 loop reads CASSLGGRGTYNSPLHF. CDR3 nucleotides: TGTGCCAGCAGTTTGGGGGGGCGTGGAACCTATAATTCACCCCTCCACTTT.

J is TRBJ1-6 and V is TRBV27, with D possibly matching TRBD1 (5 bases). CDR1 and CDR2 from the germline V gene are MNHEY and SMNVEV (reference sequence). The ends were cut back, 5 bases at V and 7 bases at J, with 9 bases in the middle. This CDR3 region has 13 residues. CDR3 coding DNA: TGTGCCAGCAGTCCCACAGGCAATTCACCCCTCCACTTT. Its translation: CASSPTGNSPLHF.

The chain joins TRBV6-2 or TRBV6-3 to TRBJ1-1, with D unclear. Germline loops: CDR1 MNHEY, CDR2 SVGEGT. The CDR3 length is 14 residues. V lost 6 bases to trimming and J lost 2 bases, with 13 bases between them. CDR3 in amino acids: CASSPGLINTEAFF. The DNA for the CDR3 is TGTGCCAGCAGCCCCGGACTGATAAACACTGAAGCTTTCTTT.

The V and J genes are TRBV5-1 and TRBJ2-2; D is ambiguous. CDR3 length equals 14 residues. V lost 1 base and J lost 3, with 7 bases in between. Germline V CDR1 and CDR2: SGHRS, YFSETQ. The CDR3 DNA reads TGCGCCAGCAGCTTGAAAACTCACACCGGGGAGCTGTTTTTT. It is translated as CASSLKTHTGELFF.

The rearrangement links TRBV15 to TRBJ1-1, with 9 bases aligning to TRBD1. This CDR3 region has 16 residues. The germline CDR1 and CDR2 sequences are LNHNV and YYDKDF (reference sequence). Unmatched junction bases numbered 8, after V lost 1 base and J lost 5 bases. CDR3 bases: TGTGCCACCAGCAGAGCAGGGACAGGGTTTGGGACTGAAGCTTTCTTT. Encoded protein: CATSRAGTGFGTEAFF.

The chain has TRBV5-1 and TRBJ2-3, with D uncertain. Germline assignment: CDR1 SGHRS and CDR2 YFSETQ. The V gene lost 4 bases and the J gene lost 0 bases, with 9 bases spanning the gap. The CDR3 sequence is 14 residues long. The CDR3 sequence is CASSVDQSTDTQYF. The DNA of the CDR3 is TGCGCCAGCAGCGTGGACCAGAGCACAGATACGCAGTATTTT.

This clone occurred a few times. The genes are TRBV2 and TRBJ2-7, with 15 bases matching TRBD2. Trimming took 6 bases from V and 7 from J; bases not matched to a gene: 7. This CDR3 spans 15 amino acids. Germline CDR1 is SNHLY and CDR2 is FYNNEI. CDR3: CASRTGTSGRWEQYF. CDR3 in DNA: TGTGCCAGCAGGACCGGGACTAGCGGGAGGTGGGAGCAGTACTTC.

This chain's CDR3 is CASSLDAGMRDTEAFF. CDR3 DNA sequence: TGCGCCAGCAGCTTGGACGCGGGGATGCGGGACACTGAAGCTTTCTTT. The chain combines TRBV5-1 with TRBJ1-1; D remains ambiguous. This CDR3 region has 16 residues. Germline CDR1 SGHRS, CDR2 YFSETQ. Between the trimmed V and J ends, which lost 0 bases and 3 bases, there was a span of 15 bases.

This chain joins TRBV7-6 and TRBJ1-6; D not resolved. Germline V gene lookup returns CDR1 SGHVS and CDR2 FNYEAQ. The CDR3 contains 16 residues. The V gene lost 2 bases and the J gene lost 7 bases, with 15 bases spanning the gap. The CDR3: CASSLRNAATNSPLHF. The CDR3 nucleotides are TGTGCCAGCAGCTTAAGAAATGCGGCTACCAATTCACCCCTCCACTTT.

This rearrangement joins TRBV27 to TRBJ2-3; 8 positions match TRBD2. Germline lookup yields CDR1 MNHEY and CDR2 SMNVEV (reference sequence). The CDR3 extends over 15 amino acids. V shed 5 bases and J 5 bases; nucleotides not matched to a gene: 9. The CDR3 sequence is CASSLGSGSKDTQYF. In DNA, the CDR3 is TGTGCCAGCAGTCTGGGGAGCGGGAGTAAAGATACGCAGTATTTT.

This clone was observed a few times. Within the sample, other DNA sequences also encode this same CDR3. V gene TRBV27 combines with J gene TRBJ1-1; 8 bases map to TRBD1. The CDR3 spans 15 residues. Per germline, CDR1 MNHEY and CDR2 SMNVEV (reference sequence). V shed 3 bases and J 0 bases; nucleotides not matched to a gene: 3. The CDR3 here is CASSFGTGLNTEAFF. The DNA for the CDR3 is TGTGCCAGCAGTTTTGGGACAGGTTTGAACACTGAAGCTTTCTTT.

V gene TRBV20-1 combines with J gene TRBJ1-2; possibly TRBD1 for D (6 bases). Germline V gene sequence: CDR1 DFQATT, CDR2 SNEGSKA (reference sequence). The CDR3 has 11 amino acids. The V and J ends lost 5 bases and 3 bases respectively, with 7 bases between them. CDR3 sequence: CSAEGDYGYTF. The CDR3, as DNA: TGCAGTGCTGAGGGGGACTATGGCTACACCTTC.